One T cell receptor beta chain is described in this entry. Its antigen is not known. Germline values: CDR1 MNHEY, CDR2 SVGAGI. V gave up 6 bases and J gave up 0 bases; unmatched junction bases: 5. The CDR3 loop spans 14 amino acids. The primer mix had 60 Vbeta and 13 Jbeta primers. Using immunoSEQ multiplex PCR, the repertoire was profiled, and TCRdb retains in-frame clones only, with some absent. The sample has some 140,000 clones; 70% to 80% are singletons. This entry comes from a study of cytomegalovirus exposure and HLA in healthy donors. Broader study findings: The majority of TCR sequences were rare, yet some public TCRs appeared in many donors. Accurate predictions that matched the HLA-A and HLA-B alleles of most subjects were reportedly made from TCR beta sequences.

This TCR derives from a woman between 45 and 65 years old in good health and CMV-seropositive. Sequencing was done on a sample of PBMCs. The chain uses TRBV6-5 and TRBJ2-7; 7 bases are shared with TRBD1. The CDR3 DNA follows: TGTGCCAGCAGCTACGACAGGGTCTCCTACGAGCAGTACTTC. It encodes CASSYDRVSYEQYF.